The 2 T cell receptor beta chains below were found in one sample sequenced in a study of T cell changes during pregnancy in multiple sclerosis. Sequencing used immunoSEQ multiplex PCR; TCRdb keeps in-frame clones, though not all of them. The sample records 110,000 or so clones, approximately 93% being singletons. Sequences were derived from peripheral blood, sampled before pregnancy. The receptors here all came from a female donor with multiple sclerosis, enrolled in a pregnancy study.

The CDR3 is CASSLGVGSGGKNEQFF. The CDR3 bases are TGTGCCAGCAGCTTGGGGGTGGGGAGCGGGGGGAAAAATGAGCAGTTCTTC. The genes are TRBV5-6 and TRBJ2-1; 9 bases fit TRBD2. From germline, CDR1 is SGHDT and CDR2 YYEEEE. The length of the CDR3 is 17 residues. V lost 0 bases, J lost 7 bases, and 11 bases stayed unmatched.

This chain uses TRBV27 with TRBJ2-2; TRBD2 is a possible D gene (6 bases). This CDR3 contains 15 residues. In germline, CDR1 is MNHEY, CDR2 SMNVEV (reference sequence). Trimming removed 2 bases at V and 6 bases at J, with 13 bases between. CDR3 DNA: TGTGCCAGCAGTTTAGGACGGGGGTGGTCCGGGGAGCTGTTTTTT. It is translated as CASSLGRGWSGELFF.